This is a list of T cell receptor beta chains from one sample in a study of control samples from healthy donors and cancer patients. The method was immunoSEQ multiplex PCR; TCRdb's version includes in-frame clones alone and lacks a portion of them. The sample lists 100,000 or so clones, more than 85% occurring once. Sequencing input: blood. The receptors stem from a young woman in good health. CDR3s include the opening cysteine and the closing phenylalanine or tryptophan. A D gene is named only where the DNA matches it firmly. Clone size is stated in some rows and not others, as once, few, many or a class when expanded.

j_call d_call v_call clone_size cdr3_length cdr3_aa cdr3_nt
TRBJ1-2 NA TRBV28 few 14 CASIPTPGSSGYTF TGTGCCAGCATTCCCACCCCAGGATCCTCGGGCTACACCTTC
TRBJ2-5 NA TRBV4-2 few 12 CASSQDRETQYF TGTGCCAGCAGCCAAGACCGAGAGACCCAGTACTTC
TRBJ1-1 NA TRBV3-1/TRBV3-2 NA 17 CASSQVQLKGLGTEAFF TGTGCCAGCAGCCAAGTTCAGCTCAAGGGATTGGGCACTGAAGCTTTCTTT
TRBJ1-6 TRBD1 TRBV27 NA 16 CASRTGGASYSSPLHF TGTGCCAGCAGGACAGGGGGCGCTTCCTACAGTTCACCCCTCCACTTT
TRBJ1-1 NA TRBV30 NA 13 CAWSALGDTEAFF TGTGCCTGGAGTGCGTTGGGGGACACTGAAGCTTTCTTT
TRBJ2-7 NA TRBV11-2 NA 14 CASSLDVGYHEQYF TGTGCCAGCAGCTTGGACGTAGGGTATCACGAGCAGTACTTC
TRBJ2-3 NA TRBV20-1 NA 11 CSALTGDTQYF TGCAGTGCCCTGACCGGAGATACGCAGTATTTT
TRBJ2-1 NA TRBV7-2 NA 12 CASSMTLWEQFF TGTGCCAGCAGCATGACTCTTTGGGAGCAGTTCTTC
TRBJ2-3 TRBD2 TRBV5-1 NA 18 CASSPGLAQLRYTDTQYF TGCGCCAGCAGTCCTGGACTAGCGCAACTAAGATACACAGATACGCAGTATTTT
TRBJ2-7 TRBD1 TRBV6-6 NA 14 CASSYPTGGSEQYF TGTGCCAGCAGTTACCCTACAGGGGGCAGCGAGCAGTACTTC
TRBJ2-7 NA TRBV29-1 NA 14 CSVLKGSGGLEQYF TGCAGCGTCCTCAAAGGGTCAGGGGGGCTCGAGCAGTACTTC
TRBJ2-1 TRBD1 TRBV7-9 NA 15 CASSSGQGGHNEQFF TGTGCCAGCAGCAGTGGACAGGGTGGACACAATGAGCAGTTCTTC
TRBJ1-5 NA TRBV11-2 NA 17 CASSEGLGDYSNQPQHF TGTGCCAGTTCCGAGGGGCTGGGGGATTATAGCAATCAGCCCCAGCATTTT
TRBJ2-7 TRBD1 TRBV5-1 NA 15 CASSPTGTGTYEQYF TGCGCCAGTTCGCCGACCGGGACAGGGACCTACGAGCAGTACTTC
TRBJ2-7 NA TRBV7-2 NA 12 CASSLYSYEQYF TGTGCCAGCAGCTTATATTCCTACGAGCAGTACTTC
TRBJ2-6 TRBD1 TRBV6-1 NA 20 CASSVPTGPPFRSGANVLTF TGTGCCAGCAGTGTTCCGACAGGGCCCCCCTTCCGCTCTGGGGCCAACGTCCTGACTTTC
TRBJ1-2 NA TRBV4-1 NA 15 CASSQLGVPGYGYTF TGCGCCAGCAGCCAACTCGGGGTCCCGGGCTATGGCTACACCTTC
TRBJ2-7 NA TRBV6-5 NA 16 CASSYSPLGRGNEQYF TGTGCCAGCAGTTACTCCCCCCTAGGCAGGGGCAACGAGCAGTACTTC
TRBJ2-2 NA TRBV7-7 NA 16 CASSLGAGPSSGELFF TGTGCCAGCAGCTTAGGTGCGGGACCCTCGTCGGGGGAGCTGTTTTTT
TRBJ1-6 NA TRBV14 NA 16 CASSQGVTGINSPLHF TGTGCCAGCAGCCAAGGGGTAACAGGGATTAATTCACCCCTCCACTTT
TRBJ1-2 TRBD1 TRBV4-1 NA 14 CASSSGTGVYGYTF TGCGCCAGCAGTTCCGGGACAGGGGTCTATGGCTACACCTTC
TRBJ2-1 TRBD2 TRBV3-1/TRBV3-2 NA 16 CASSQSSGNPYNEQFF TGTGCCAGCAGCCAATCTAGCGGGAACCCTTACAATGAGCAGTTCTTC
TRBJ1-5 NA TRBV7-2 NA 18 CASSFRWAGHTINQPQHF TGTGCCAGCAGCTTTAGATGGGCTGGCCATACAATCAATCAGCCCCAGCATTTT